Given below is one T cell receptor beta chain in context. What this receptor recognizes is not known. One base away there is no much larger clone; base qualities are not given. One collaborating source in Seattle enrolled patients while the patients were actively infected and followed the patients over time throughout the course of disease. Each collaborating institution followed its own protocols to collect whole blood in K2EDTA tubes. Collaborator samples were shipped for TCRbeta analysis as frozen whole blood, isolated PBMCs, or DNA extracted from either sample type. The immunoSEQ Assay, a bias-controlled multiplex PCR, was used to amplify TCRbeta CDR3 regions from genomic DNA. Under the source paper's analysis protocol: The number of nucleated cells in each sample was estimated by amplification of reference gene primers within the assay. To quantify the absolute abundance of each unique TCRbeta CDR3 rearrangement, sequence reads were collapsed and filtered. For each sample, productive Simpson clonality was calculated by taking the square root of Simpson's diversity index across productive rearrangements. In its TCRdb copy, this immuneACCESS table keeps in-frame sequences only and misses some clones. Where compared with another copy, unresolved V genes explain less than half of these, and the others have no known cause. Clonal size and the V and J genes are those of that table, whereas D and trimming came from the DNA. The sample table records 9,500 to 15,000 clones; around 70% of these occur just once. The ten top clones hold 9.5% to 13% of the sample.

This sample was taken from a study of blood T cell repertoires in COVID-19 (dated by TCRdb to about 2020). Concerning the study at large: Collaborator samples came from the United States, Italy and Spain and covered acute and convalescent phases of COVID-19. The material from the prospective study consisted of cDNA or gDNA derived from T cells, B-cell-depleted T cells, or PBMCs. The dataset comprised deeply sampled blood TCRbeta repertoires from subjects exposed to, actively infected with, or recovered from COVID-19. The repertoires were released in a freely available public database meant as a resource for research on the immune response to SARS-CoV-2. The samples were drawn from the first 160 participants of the ongoing ImmuneRACE study and from 1,254 subjects provided by 6 global collaborators. A de-identified subject ID, COVID-19 status, age in years and sex were almost always included in the sample metadata. HLA class I and class II types, where available, came from metadata supplied by the sample provider rather than from assay-based typing. Overall study outcomes, separate from this receptor: The amount of clinical and demographic metadata varied by source and participant and was provided uncurated.

Counted from cysteine to phenylalanine, this CDR3 has 14 amino acids. Just the 42-base CDR3 DNA is kept, in frame starting at base 1. The germline V gene (reference sequence) gives CDR1 as LGHDT and CDR2 as YNNKEL. Cut back by 7 bases and 6 bases, the V and J ends lie 15 bases apart. The sequencing input was peripheral blood. Recombination connected TRBV3-1 (or the pseudogene TRBV3-2) to TRBJ1-4; the D gene is unclear. This TCR was recovered from a man in his sixties with COVID-19, enrolled during active disease. The CDR3 region: CASTLLPNDEKLFF. The DNA is as follows: TGTGCCAGCACCCTACTTCCAAATGATGAAAAACTGTTTTTT.